This is a list of T cell receptor beta chains from one sample in a study of cytomegalovirus exposure and HLA in healthy donors. Assay: immunoSEQ multiplex PCR; the TCRdb copy retains only in-frame clones and omits some. The sample has around 130,000 clones; under 90% are singletons. The sample consisted of PBMCs. The receptors stem from a man in his thirties or forties in good health and CMV-seronegative. Each CDR3 is given with its conserved first and last residue.

v_gene: TRBV6-6; j_gene: TRBJ2-1; len: 13; CDR3aa: CASSPDRGNEQFF
v_gene: TRBV27; j_gene: TRBJ1-6; len: 14; CDR3aa: CASSFSGSNSPLHF
v_gene: TRBV7-9; j_gene: TRBJ1-6; len: 15; CDR3aa: CASSLEGGSGSPLHF
v_gene: TRBV7-8; j_gene: TRBJ2-3; len: 17; CDR3aa: CASARAAGGFGTDTQYF
v_gene: TRBV18; j_gene: TRBJ2-2; len: 15; CDR3aa: CASSPPVLRTGELFF
v_gene: TRBV5-6; j_gene: TRBJ2-3; len: 15; CDR3aa: CASSLVAGSTDTQYF
v_gene: TRBV28; j_gene: TRBJ1-1; len: 15; CDR3aa: CASSLTLRFGTEAFF
v_gene: TRBV7-6; j_gene: TRBJ1-1; len: 14; CDR3aa: CASSHGTGGTEAFF
v_gene: TRBV7-7; j_gene: TRBJ2-5; len: 16; CDR3aa: CASSPGLAGARETQYF
v_gene: TRBV27; j_gene: TRBJ1-5; len: 14; CDR3aa: CASSIRVGNQPQHF
v_gene: TRBV6-5; j_gene: TRBJ1-1; len: 13; CDR3aa: CATGQGAGTEAFF
v_gene: TRBV18; j_gene: TRBJ1-5; len: 15; CDR3aa: CASSSGQVDNQPQHF
v_gene: TRBV7-2; j_gene: TRBJ2-5; len: 12; CDR3aa: CASSSTLETQYF
v_gene: TRBV18; j_gene: TRBJ2-7; len: 14; CDR3aa: CASSPGTGTYEQYF
v_gene: TRBV6-5; j_gene: TRBJ2-7; len: 13; CDR3aa: CASSYSHRGEQYF
v_gene: TRBV5-1; j_gene: TRBJ1-1; len: 14; CDR3aa: CASNLNGVRAEAFF
v_gene: TRBV7-3; j_gene: TRBJ2-1; len: 12; CDR3aa: CASRSGGGEQFF
v_gene: TRBV4-1; j_gene: TRBJ1-4; len: 16; CDR3aa: CASSQQPGQGSEKLFF
v_gene: TRBV7-9; j_gene: TRBJ2-1; len: 13; CDR3aa: CASSLGPRDFWFF